This entry concerns a single T cell receptor (beta chain). This sample is part of a study of T cell changes during pregnancy in multiple sclerosis. Assay: immunoSEQ multiplex PCR; the TCRdb copy retains only in-frame clones and omits some. The sample carries about 88,000 clones, roughly 90% recorded once. This CDR3 comprises 15 residues. V lost 0 bases to trimming and J lost 1 base; unmatched junction nucleotides: 3. Germline CDR1 SGHRS, CDR2 YFSETQ. This TCR came from a female donor with multiple sclerosis, enrolled in a pregnancy study. The rearrangement joins TRBV5-1 to TRBJ2-5; TRBD2 matches 7 bases. The specimen was peripheral blood, collected in the first trimester of pregnancy. The CDR3 spells CASSLVLAVQETQYF. The CDR3 nucleotides read TGCGCCAGCAGCTTGGTGCTAGCGGTCCAAGAGACCCAGTACTTC. The variable domain in full, completed from reference TRBV5-1 and TRBJ2-5, reads KAGVTQTPRYLIKTRGQQVTLSCSPISGHRSVSWYQQTPGQGLQFLFEYFSETQRNKGNFPGRFSGRQFSNSRSEMNVSTLELGDSALYLCASSLVLAVQETQYFGPGTRLLVL.